Shown below are 21 T cell receptor beta chains from a single sample sequenced in a study of blood T cells in healthy people across ages. Then a second PCR, running roughly 6 to 12 cycles, was carried out with a sample-barcoded 5' primer and a J-beta primer mix. TCRdb reanalysed the 5' RACE reads using MiXCR and keeps one entry per CDR3 protein. The repertoire has over 500,000 distinct CDR3 sequences, approximately 52% of them found once; the top ten carry about 14%. Sequencing was carried out using blood. The source of these receptors is a woman aged 80 or over in good health.

This clonotype was detected only once. This may come from a read error, since a much larger clone is one base off. The chain joins TRBV25-1 to TRBJ2-1; 8 nucleotides line up with TRBD2. CDR1 MGHDK and CDR2 SYGVNS come from the germline V gene. The CDR3 spans 16 residues. CDR3 residues: CASSDTAGASYNAQFF. The CDR3 nucleotides read TGTGCCAGCAGTGATACAGCGGGGGCCTCCTACAATGCGCAGTTCTTC.

This clonotype was seen repeatedly, ten times or more. The chain uses TRBV3-1 and TRBJ2-4; possibly TRBD1 for D (5 bases). Trimming stripped 0 bases from V and 3 bases from J, with 9 bases between. CDR3 length equals 15 residues. Germline CDR1 and CDR2: LGHDT and YNNKEL (reference sequence). The CDR3 region is CASSQEQGLKNIQYF. For the CDR3, the DNA is TGTGCCAGCAGCCAAGAGCAGGGTCTCAAAAACATTCAGTACTTC. The full variable domain, in which reference TRBV3-1 and TRBJ2-4 provide the parts outside the CDR3, is DTAVSQTPKYLVTQMGNDKSIKCEQNLGHDTMYWYKQDSKKFLKIMFSYNNKELIINETVPNRFSPKSPDKAHLNLHINSLELGDSAVYFCASSQEQGLKNIQYFGAGTRLSVL.

The chain employs TRBV5-1 and TRBJ2-3, with 9 bases identical to TRBD1. The CDR3 is 15 amino acids. Germline V gene lookup returns CDR1 SGHRS and CDR2 YFSETQ. The V and J ends lost 6 bases and 9 bases, in that order; junction bases with no gene match: 14. The CDR3 spells CASTRDRVNLDTQYF. The DNA for the CDR3 is TGCGCCAGCACCCGGGACAGGGTTAATTTAGACACGCAGTATTTT.

In regard to this clonotype: This may stem from a read error, because a much larger clone lies one nucleotide away. This CDR3 is CASSVNNQETQYF. The DNA for the CDR3 is TGTGCCAGCAGTGTGAACAACCAAGAGACCCAGTACTTC. This sequence joins TRBV12-3 or TRBV12-4 and TRBJ2-7; no definite D call. TRBJ2-5 explains the end of the DNA better; the J call may be wrong. The CDR3 consists of 13 residues.

This chain joins TRBV20-1 and TRBJ2-1; D gene uncertain. Looked up from germline, CDR1 is DFQATT and CDR2 is SNEGSKA (reference sequence). This CDR3 is 15 amino acids long. V shed 3 bases and J shed 2 bases, with 14 bases lying between them. The DNA for the CDR3 is TGCAGTGCTAGGTCTCCGCTCATCCCCTACAATGAGCAGTTCTTC. Translating it yields CSARSPLIPYNEQFF.

This clonotype occurred many times. The chain links TRBV6-1 to TRBJ2-1; a weak D match, TRBD1 (6 bases). The CDR3 is 13 residues long. In germline, CDR1 is MNHNS, CDR2 SASEGT. V was clipped by 4 bases and J by 7 bases, with 11 bases between them. The CDR3 DNA reads as TGTGCCAGCAGTGTAACAGGGTGGAATGAGCAGTTCTTC. This translates into CASSVTGWNEQFF.

This clonotype has a count of ten or more. This rearrangement joins TRBV4-2 to TRBJ2-1; no clear D gene. V was trimmed by 3 bases and J by 6 bases, leaving 9 bases between them. Germline V gives CDR1 LGHNA, CDR2 YNFKEQ. There are 13 residues in the CDR3. The CDR3 region has the DNA TGTGCCAGCAGCCAGGAAGGTGGCAATGAGCAGTTCTTC. Amino acid sequence: CASSQEGGNEQFF.

This chain links TRBV28 with TRBJ1-4, with D perhaps matching TRBD1 (6 bases). Trimming took off 4 bases at V and 4 bases at J, with 10 bases between the two ends. The CDR3 spans 14 residues. Germline V CDR1 and CDR2: MDHEN, SYDVKM. In DNA form, the CDR3 reads TGTGCCAGCAGTTCGGGGACACTTAATGAAAAACTGTTTTTT. Its protein product is CASSSGTLNEKLFF.

This clonotype was observed many times. This rearrangement joins TRBV7-9 to TRBJ2-3; tentative D call: TRBD2 (5 bases). Trimming removed 1 base from V and 5 bases from J, with 13 bases in between. Germline-derived CDR1 and CDR2 are SEHNR and FQNEAQ (reference sequence). The CDR3 is 15 residues long. The CDR3 here is CASSLGFQEEDTQYF. The CDR3 DNA follows: TGTGCCAGCAGCTTAGGGTTTCAGGAGGAAGATACGCAGTATTTT.

This chain links TRBV20-1 with TRBJ2-3; D gene ambiguous. CDR1 is DFQATT, CDR2 SNEGSKA, per germline (reference sequence). This CDR3 has 14 amino acids. V gave up 3 bases and J gave up 4 bases, with 14 bases separating them. As DNA, the CDR3 is TGCAGTGCTAGGCCCCCGTTAGCAGCAGATACGCAGTATTTT. Encoded protein: CSARPPLAADTQYF.

This clonotype has a count of ten or more. With a much larger clone just one base away, this may be a read error. The V gene is TRBV29-1, the J gene TRBJ2-1; 7 positions agree with TRBD2. The DNA end is more similar to TRBJ2-7, so the J call may be wrong. Germline V gene lookup returns CDR1 SQVTM and CDR2 ANQGSEA. The CDR3 loop spans 21 amino acids. The CDR3 nucleotides read TGCAGCGTTAGAAGGAGTGAGGTGTTGGGGGGGATAATGGGGTCCTACAATGAGCAGTACTTC. Protein product: CSVRRSEVLGGIMGSYNEQYF.

J is TRBJ2-5 and V is TRBV7-6; a weak D match, TRBD2 (5 bases). Germline-derived CDR1 and CDR2 are SGHVS and FNYEAQ. Trimming took off 2 bases at V and 11 bases at J, with 21 bases between the two ends. CDR3 length: 15 residues. The CDR3 DNA sequence: TGTGCCAGCAGCTTACGGCCTTCGGGGAACAATGAGCAGTACTTC. It translates to CASSLRPSGNNEQYF.

With respect to this clonotype: A much larger clone lies a single base off, so this may be a read error. The chain employs TRBV7-3 and TRBJ2-3, with D unresolved. This CDR3 contains 15 residues. The V gene lost 5 bases and the J gene lost 5 bases, with 17 bases spanning the gap. Per germline, CDR1 SGHTA and CDR2 FQGTGA. CDR3 region: CASSPFVKGVDTQYF. In DNA form, the CDR3 reads TGTGCCAGCAGCCCATTCGTCAAGGGTGTAGATACGCAGTATTTT.

To note about this clonotype: One junction end disagrees with the germline gene, perhaps due to a read error. V and J are TRBV20-1 and TRBJ2-1; the D gene is possibly TRBD1 (6 bases). Near its end, the DNA agrees better with TRBJ2-7, so the J call may be wrong. The CDR3 has 13 amino acids. Looked up from germline, CDR1 is DFQATT and CDR2 is SNEGSKA (reference sequence). CDR3 sequence reads: CGAGRTVNNEQYF. CDR3 DNA: TGCGGTGCAGGCCGGACAGTGAACAATGAGCAGTACTTC.

This chain uses TRBV25-1 with TRBJ2-6, with D uncertain. The CDR3 totals 16 residues. The V and J ends lost 2 bases and 1 base respectively, with 9 bases between them. CDR1 and CDR2 (germline): MGHDK, SYGVNS. The CDR3 reads CASSEGLGSGANVLTF. The CDR3 DNA sequence: TGTGCCAGCAGTGAAGGTCTGGGGTCTGGGGCCAACGTCCTGACTTTC. The whole variable domain, remainder taken from reference TRBV25-1 and TRBJ2-6, is EADIYQTPRYLVIGTGKKITLECSQTMGHDKMYWYQQDPGMELHLIHYSYGVNSTEKGDLSSESTVSRIRTEHFPLTLESARPSHTSQYLCASSEGLGSGANVLTFGAGSRLTVL.

The CDR3 coding sequence is TGCAGCGTTTCTTCGGGTCTCTTATACGAGCAGTACTTC. This gives the protein CSVSSGLLYEQYF. The chain employs TRBV29-1 and TRBJ2-4; D gene unclear. Gene TRBJ2-7 matches the end of the DNA better, so the J call may be wrong. Germline lookup yields CDR1 SQVTM and CDR2 ANQGSEA. This CDR3 has 13 residues.

In DNA form, the CDR3 reads TGCAGTGTTAATACAGGGGGCATGGATACGCAGTATTTT. Translated: CSVNTGGMDTQYF. The V call is TRBV20-1, the J call TRBJ2-3; 9 bases line up with TRBD1. V shed 7 bases and J 6 bases; nucleotides not matched to a gene: 8. The CDR3 loop spans 13 amino acids. The germline V gene encodes CDR1 DFQATT and CDR2 SNEGSKA (reference sequence).

This clonotype was counted between two and nine times. The chain uses TRBV3-1 and TRBJ1-5; D gene unclear. V was cut by 4 bases and J by 6 bases, with 13 bases left in between. This CDR3 has 14 residues. Germline V gene data show CDR1 as LGHDT and CDR2 as YNNKEL (reference sequence). For the CDR3, the DNA is TGTGCCAGCAGCCCAAAGGGTAACGGTCAGCCCCAGCATTTT. This sequence encodes CASSPKGNGQPQHF.

The J gene is TRBJ2-3, the V gene TRBV20-1; TRBD1 agrees at 8 bases. The CDR3 has 16 amino acids. The V gene's germline CDR1 is DFQATT and CDR2 SNEGSKA (reference sequence). Unmatched junction bases numbered 12, after V lost 4 bases and J lost 3 bases. Here the CDR3 reads CSAIPPATGVTDTQYF. CDR3 coding DNA: TGCAGTGCTATCCCGCCCGCGACAGGGGTTACAGATACGCAGTATTTT.

This chain links TRBV7-2 with TRBJ2-4; TRBD2 agrees at 14 bases. CDR3 size: 20 residues. The ends lost 5 bases at V and 1 base at J; junction bases unmatched: 13. Germline CDR1 reads SGHTA; CDR2 reads FQGNSA. The CDR3 nucleotides are TGTGCCAGCAGCCAGGGACTAGCGGGAGTTTACGGATGGGCCAAAAACATTCAGTACTTC. Translating gives CASSQGLAGVYGWAKNIQYF.

This clonotype has a count of ten or more. The CDR3 DNA follows: TGTGCCAGCAGTCCGCGGCCCTACAATGAGCAGTTCTTC. Translation: CASSPRPYNEQFF. The chain combines TRBV2 with TRBJ2-1, with D unresolved. CDR1 is SNHLY, CDR2 FYNNEI, per germline. This CDR3 region has 13 residues. With 5 bases removed from V and 2 bases from J, the gap between germline ends came to 7 bases.